The rows below give T cell receptor beta chains drawn from one sample of a study of shared T cell receptors in the human thymus. Produced via immunoSEQ multiplex PCR; TCRdb's table is partial and in-frame only. The data hold more than 550,000 clones, with over 75% observed a single time. These sequences were also reported in another study, on human thymus T cells.

Sequenced material: thymocytes. These receptor sequences come from a girl less than two years old with a congenital heart defect. Each CDR3 is given with its conserved first and last residue. Fields, in order: J gene, D gene, CDR3 length, clone size, V gene, CDR3 DNA, CDR3 protein. A D gene is named only where the DNA matches it firmly. Part of the rows lack a size; the others show once, few, many or a class for expanded clones.

>TRBJ2-1|.|13|.|TRBV2
TGTGCCAGCAAGACTGCCCCGTACAATGAGCAGTTCTTC
CASKTAPYNEQFF
>TRBJ2-7|.|11|once|TRBV28
TGTGCCAGCAGTGAGTTCTACGAGCAGTACTTC
CASSEFYEQYF
>TRBJ1-5|.|12|few|TRBV28
TGTGCCAGCAGTTCGCGTTACCCACCTCCGCATTTT
CASSSRYPPPHF
>TRBJ1-1|TRBD1|20|.|TRBV9
TGTGCCAGCAGCGTAGAACCGGTGGGACAGGGGCGATTTTTGAACACTGAAGCTTTCTTT
CASSVEPVGQGRFLNTEAFF
>TRBJ2-3|.|13|few|TRBV27
TGTGCCAGCAGTTTCTCCCGCACAGATACGCAGTATTTT
CASSFSRTDTQYF
>TRBJ1-5|TRBD1|14|.|TRBV5-4
TGTGCCAGCAGCCCTGGACAGGTCAATCAGCCCCAGCATTTT
CASSPGQVNQPQHF
>TRBJ2-3|.|15|.|TRBV27
TGTGCCAGCAGTTTTGTGACTTCACGGCCAGATACGCAGTATTTT
CASSFVTSRPDTQYF
>TRBJ2-1|TRBD2|21|.|TRBV5-1
TGCGCCAGCAGCTTGGCCGCGCGGAGCGGGGGGGCCCGAGGCTCCTACAATGAGCAGTTCTTC
CASSLAARSGGARGSYNEQFF
>TRBJ2-5|.|14|.|TRBV5-4
TGTGCCAGCGTAGGGTCGGACAGCCAAGAGACCCAGTACTTC
CASVGSDSQETQYF
>TRBJ1-2|TRBD1|19|.|TRBV9
TGTGCCAGCAGCGTAGCTACGAGAATCACCGGGACAGGGTCGTATGGCTACACCTTC
CASSVATRITGTGSYGYTF